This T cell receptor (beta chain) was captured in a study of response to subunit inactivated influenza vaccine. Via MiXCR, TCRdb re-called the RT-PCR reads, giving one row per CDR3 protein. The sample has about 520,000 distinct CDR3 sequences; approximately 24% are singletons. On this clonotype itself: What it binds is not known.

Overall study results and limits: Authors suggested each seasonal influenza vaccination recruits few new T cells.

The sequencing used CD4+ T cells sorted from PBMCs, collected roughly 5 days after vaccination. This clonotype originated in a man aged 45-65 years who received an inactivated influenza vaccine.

As DNA, the CDR3 is TGTGCCAGCTCCCGCCGGACTAGCGGGGAGCAGTTCTTC. This translates into CASSRRTSGEQFF. The V gene is TRBV6-2 or TRBV6-3, the J gene TRBJ2-1; TRBD2 aligns across 11 bases. Germline V gene sequence: CDR1 MNHEY, CDR2 SVGEGT. The CDR3 covers 13 residues. Trimming cost V 8 bases and J 10 bases; bases outside gene matches: 7.